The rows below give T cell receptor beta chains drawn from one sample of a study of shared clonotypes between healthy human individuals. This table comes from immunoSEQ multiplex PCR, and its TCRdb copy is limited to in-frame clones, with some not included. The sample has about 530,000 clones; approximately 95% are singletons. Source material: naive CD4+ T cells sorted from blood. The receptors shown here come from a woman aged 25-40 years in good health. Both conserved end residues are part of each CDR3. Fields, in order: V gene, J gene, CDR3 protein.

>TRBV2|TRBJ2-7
CASSDFQGPGYEQYF
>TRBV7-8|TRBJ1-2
CASSDTLGIGYGYTF
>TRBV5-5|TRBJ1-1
CASRLGDRGNMNTEAFF
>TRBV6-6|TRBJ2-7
CASSYSGTGLREQYF
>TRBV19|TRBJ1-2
CASSPGGGYTF
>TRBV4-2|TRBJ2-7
CASSQEPSNYEQYF
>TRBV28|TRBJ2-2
CASSFFGRASGELFF
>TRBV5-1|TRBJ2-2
CASSLRSGSGTGELFF
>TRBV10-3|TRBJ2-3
CATAGTVSTDTQYF
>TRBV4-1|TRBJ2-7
CASSQVVRQDSYEQYF
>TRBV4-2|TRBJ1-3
CASSQVEPGFVATSIGNTIYF
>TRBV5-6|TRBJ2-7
CASSSGGLKNEQYF
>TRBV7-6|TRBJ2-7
CASSPRPLEGGYEQYF
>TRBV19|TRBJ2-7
CASSPQRGSYEQYF
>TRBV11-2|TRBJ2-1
CASSVASGFNNEQFF
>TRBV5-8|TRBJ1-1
CASSPNRVVNTEAFF
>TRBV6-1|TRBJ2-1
CASSVSYNEQFF
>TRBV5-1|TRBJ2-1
CASSLPREGRATNEQFF
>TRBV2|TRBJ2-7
CASGVREEYEQYF
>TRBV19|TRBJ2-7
CASSTAGTSVSYEQYF
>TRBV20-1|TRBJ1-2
CSAGSGGYTF
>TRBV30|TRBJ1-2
CAWTPGLGGYTF
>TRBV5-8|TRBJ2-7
CASSWSVVYEQYF
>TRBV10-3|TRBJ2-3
CAISESGAANSDTQYF
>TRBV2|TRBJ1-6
CASSSTNPHSPLHF
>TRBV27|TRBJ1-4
CASSLAGTTNEKLFF
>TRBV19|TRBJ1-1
CATSRAPTTEAFF
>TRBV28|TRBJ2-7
CASRDAESEQYF
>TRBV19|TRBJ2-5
CASSSSSGVGASQYF
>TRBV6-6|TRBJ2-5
CASSTTSWEETQYF
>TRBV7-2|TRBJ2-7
CASRAEPSSYEQYF
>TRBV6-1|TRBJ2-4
CASRQTIAKNIQYF
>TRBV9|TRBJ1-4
CASGRGNEKLFF
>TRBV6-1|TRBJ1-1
CASTPGTTAFF
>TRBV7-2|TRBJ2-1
CASSLGPNNEQFF
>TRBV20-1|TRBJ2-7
CSASSREQYF
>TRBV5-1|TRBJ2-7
CASSASGAGYEQYF
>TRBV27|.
CASSNYEQYF
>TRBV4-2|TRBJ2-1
CASSQEAWERFREQFF
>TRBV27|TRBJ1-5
CASSLQGRNQPQHF
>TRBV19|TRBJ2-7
CASSPTGTYEQYF
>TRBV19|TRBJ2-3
CASSFTTEDTQYF
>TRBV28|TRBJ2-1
CASSPSGTGGNEQFF
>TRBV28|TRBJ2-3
CASSLFASGSRDTQYF
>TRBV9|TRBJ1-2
CASSVVGGNYGYTF
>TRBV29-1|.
CSATGTGGSDEQYF
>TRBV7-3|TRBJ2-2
CASSPPSVRPANTGELFF
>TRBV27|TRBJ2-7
CASSFYTPDGRRSSYEQYF
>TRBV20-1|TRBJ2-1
CSARESSEQFF
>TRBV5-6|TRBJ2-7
CASSIFGQDSYEQYF